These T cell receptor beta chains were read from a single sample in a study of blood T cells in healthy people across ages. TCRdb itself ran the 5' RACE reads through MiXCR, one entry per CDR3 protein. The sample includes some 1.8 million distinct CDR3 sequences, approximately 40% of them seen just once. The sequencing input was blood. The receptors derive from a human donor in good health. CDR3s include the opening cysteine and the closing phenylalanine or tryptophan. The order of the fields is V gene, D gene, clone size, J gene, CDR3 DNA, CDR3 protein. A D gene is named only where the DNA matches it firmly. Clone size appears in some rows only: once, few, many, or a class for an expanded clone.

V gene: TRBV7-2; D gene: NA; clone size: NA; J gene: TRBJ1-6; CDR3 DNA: TGTGCCAGCAGCTTAGAGTCGGGATACTCCTATAATTCACCCCTCCACTTT; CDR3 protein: CASSLESGYSYNSPLHF
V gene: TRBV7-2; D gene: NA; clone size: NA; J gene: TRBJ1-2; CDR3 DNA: TGTGCCAGCAGCTTAGCGGGATACCCTAACTATGGCTACACCTTC; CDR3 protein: CASSLAGYPNYGYTF
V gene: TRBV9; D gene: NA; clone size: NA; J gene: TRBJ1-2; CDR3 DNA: TGTGCCAGCAGCGTAGGGCCTCCCAACTATGGCTACACCTTC; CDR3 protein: CASSVGPPNYGYTF
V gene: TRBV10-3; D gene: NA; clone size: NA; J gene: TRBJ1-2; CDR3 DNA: TGTGCCATCAGTTTCCAACGGGACAACTATGGCTACACCTTC; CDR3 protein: CAISFQRDNYGYTF
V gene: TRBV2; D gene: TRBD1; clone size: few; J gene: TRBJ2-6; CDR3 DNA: TGTGCCAGCGCCGAAACAGGGGGCCGTGGGGCCAACGTCCTGACTTTC; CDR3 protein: CASAETGGRGANVLTF
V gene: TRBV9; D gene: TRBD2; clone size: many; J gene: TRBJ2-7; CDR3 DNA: TGTGCCAGCAGCAAAAGGGGCGGGCTAGCGGGAGTCTACGAGCAGTACTTC; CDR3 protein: CASSKRGGLAGVYEQYF
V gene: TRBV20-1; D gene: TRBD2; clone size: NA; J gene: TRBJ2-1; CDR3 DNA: TGCAGCGGGACTAGCGGAACATACAATGAGCAGTTCTTC; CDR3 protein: CSGTSGTYNEQFF
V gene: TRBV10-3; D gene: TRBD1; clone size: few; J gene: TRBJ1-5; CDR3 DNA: TGTGCCATCAGTGAGGACAGGGTAAATCAGCCCCAGCATTTT; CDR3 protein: CAISEDRVNQPQHF
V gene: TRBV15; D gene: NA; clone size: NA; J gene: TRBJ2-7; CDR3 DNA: TGTGCCACCAGCAGAGCAGGAGGCTTCGAGCAGTACTTC; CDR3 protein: CATSRAGGFEQYF
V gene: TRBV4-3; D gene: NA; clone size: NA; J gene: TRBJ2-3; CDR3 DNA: TGCGCCAGCAGCCAAGAGGGTCTAGCCTCAGATACGCAGTATTTT; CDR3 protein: CASSQEGLASDTQYF
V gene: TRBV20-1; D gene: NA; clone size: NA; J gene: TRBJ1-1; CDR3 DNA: TGCAGTGCTATCCTCCGGGGGGGGCTCAACACTGAAGCTTTCTTT; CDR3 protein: CSAILRGGLNTEAFF
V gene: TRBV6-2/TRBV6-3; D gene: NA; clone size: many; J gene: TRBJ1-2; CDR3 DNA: TGTGCCAGCAGCTTAACAGTCTATGGCTACACCTTC; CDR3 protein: CASSLTVYGYTF
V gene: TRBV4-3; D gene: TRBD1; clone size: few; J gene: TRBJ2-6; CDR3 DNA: TGCGCCAGCAGCCAAGCCCTAGAGGGACAGGGATACTCTGGGGCCAACGTCCTGACTTTC; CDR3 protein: CASSQALEGQGYSGANVLTF
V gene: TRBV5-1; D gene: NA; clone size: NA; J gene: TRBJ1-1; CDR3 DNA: TGCGCCAGCAGCGACGGGACACACATGAACGCTGAAGCTTTCTTT; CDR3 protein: CASSDGTHMNAEAFF